Each of the 27 T cell receptor beta chains below was sequenced from the same sample in a study of cytomegalovirus exposure and HLA in healthy donors. Libraries were prepared by immunoSEQ multiplex PCR; TCRdb keeps only in-frame clonotypes and omits some of them. The sample records a few hundred thousand clones, roughly 85% being singletons. Material for sequencing was PBMCs. Every receptor here comes from a woman under 30 in good health and CMV-seronegative.

The V call is TRBV30, the J call TRBJ1-5; maybe TRBD1 (6 bases). This CDR3 region has 14 residues. V was clipped by 1 base and J by 3 bases, with 10 bases between them. CDR1 is GTSNPN and CDR2 is SVGIG in the germline V gene (reference sequence). CDR3 protein: CAWSAGDINQPQHF. CDR3 nucleotides: TGTGCCTGGAGTGCAGGGGACATCAATCAGCCCCAGCATTTT.

The chain recombines TRBV6-1 with TRBJ2-2, with 7 bases lining up with TRBD1. CDR3 length: 17 residues. The J segment lost 4 bases and the V segment lost 1 base, leaving 9 bases of the junction unmatched. The germline CDR1 and CDR2 sequences are MNHNS and SASEGT. The CDR3 loop is CASSEVVPGTATGELFF. In nucleotides, the CDR3 is TGTGCCAGCAGTGAAGTGGTTCCCGGGACAGCCACCGGGGAGCTGTTTTTT.

J is TRBJ2-7 and V is TRBV28; TRBD1 agrees at 9 bases. The V gene end was trimmed by 6 bases and the J gene end by 3 bases; junction bases not matched to a gene: 3. The CDR3 is 13 amino acids. CDR1 is MDHEN and CDR2 is SYDVKM in the germline V gene. CDR3: CASSRQGDYEQYF. As DNA, the CDR3 is TGTGCCAGCAGCAGACAGGGGGACTACGAGCAGTACTTC.

The chain recombines TRBV7-2 with TRBJ1-2; maybe TRBD1 (5 bases). The CDR3 is 12 residues long. Germline CDR1 reads SGHTA; CDR2 reads FQGNSA. With 5 bases removed from V and 8 bases from J, the gap between germline ends came to 12 bases. The CDR3 bases are TGTGCCAGCAGCCCTGACGGGGGAGGCTACACCTTC. Encoded protein: CASSPDGGGYTF.

The chain uses TRBV27 and TRBJ1-2, with D maybe TRBD1 (6 bases). V lost 5 bases and J lost 5, with 15 bases in between. The CDR3 runs to 14 residues. Germline assignment: CDR1 MNHEY and CDR2 SMNVEV (reference sequence). CDR3 coding DNA: TGTGCCAGCAGTCCTTTGGACAGAGAGTATGGCTACACCTTC. Translation gives CASSPLDREYGYTF.

This clone occurred a few times. The chain carries TRBV27 and TRBJ1-2, with 7 bases that match TRBD1. With 6 bases clipped from V and 2 bases from J, the junction kept 3 bases outside the gene matches. The CDR3 is 13 residues long. Germline CDR1 reads MNHEY; CDR2 reads SMNVEV (reference sequence). The CDR3 sequence: CASSEGANYGYTF. The CDR3 DNA sequence: TGTGCCAGCAGCGAGGGGGCGAACTATGGCTACACCTTC.

The chain uses TRBV6-1 and TRBJ1-5; D is possibly TRBD1 (6 bases). CDR1 and CDR2 (germline): MNHNS, SASEGT. There are 15 residues in the CDR3. V lost 0 bases to trimming and J lost 4 bases, with 10 bases between them. CDR3 sequence reads: CASSEAGQGNQPQHF. CDR3 coding DNA: TGTGCCAGCAGTGAAGCTGGGCAGGGGAATCAGCCCCAGCATTTT.

The V gene is TRBV28, the J gene TRBJ2-5, with D maybe TRBD2 (6 bases). V gave up 2 bases and J gave up 1 base, with 17 bases separating them. Germline V gene sequence: CDR1 MDHEN, CDR2 SYDVKM. This CDR3 is 17 amino acids long. The CDR3 nucleotides are TGTGCCAGCAGTTTAGTGGGCGGGGTGTATGGCCAAGAGACCCAGTACTTC. It is translated as CASSLVGGVYGQETQYF.

The V call is TRBV10-3, the J call TRBJ1-5; D remains unclear. V was pared by 11 bases and J by 2 bases, with 13 bases between. The CDR3 is 13 residues long. Germline values: CDR1 ENHRY, CDR2 SYGVKD. DNA of the CDR3: TGTGCCTCTACTAAAGGTGGCAATCAGCCCCAGCATTTT. This translates into CASTKGGNQPQHF.

The chain combines TRBV7-2 with TRBJ2-7; 10 bases align to TRBD2. Germline-derived CDR1 and CDR2 are SGHTA and FQGNSA. This CDR3 region has 16 residues. V shed 4 bases and J 4 bases; nucleotides not matched to a gene: 10. CDR3 sequence reads: CASSSQKGLATYEQYF. Written as DNA, the CDR3 is TGTGCCAGCAGCTCCCAAAAGGGACTAGCGACGTACGAGCAGTACTTC.

A word on this clone: Sequence at one end of the junction differs from germline and may be a read error. The chain links TRBV7-7 to TRBJ2-7; 7 bases align to TRBD1. Germline V CDR1 and CDR2: SSHAT, FNYEAQ (reference sequence). The CDR3 extends over 14 amino acids. CDR3 sequence (DNA): TGTGCTAGCAGCTTAGGGCAGGGGGACTACGAGCAGTACTTC. Translated: CASSLGQGDYEQYF. Drawing the rest from reference TRBV7-7 and TRBJ2-7, the complete variable domain is GAGVSQSPRYKVTKRGQDVTLRCDPISSHATLYWYQQALGQGPEFLTYFNYEAQPDKSGLPSDRFSAERPEGSISTLTIQRTEQRDSAMYRCASSLGQGDYEQYFGPGTRLTVT.

V and J are TRBV30 and TRBJ1-6, with 7 positions matching TRBD1. The germline gives CDR1 GTSNPN, CDR2 SVGIG (reference sequence). This CDR3 is 14 amino acids long. Unmatched junction bases numbered 3, after V lost 1 base and J lost 6 bases. Here the CDR3 DNA reads TGTGCCTGGAGTGGACAGGGAGGTAATTCACCCCTCCACTTT. Residues: CAWSGQGGNSPLHF.

This chain connects TRBV5-1 to TRBJ1-1, with 7 bases lining up with TRBD1. CDR1 and CDR2 from the germline V gene are SGHRS and YFSETQ. V gave up 4 bases and J gave up 0 bases; unmatched junction bases: 6. The CDR3 totals 15 residues. CDR3 sequence reads: CASSLGGEVNTEAFF. The DNA for the CDR3 is TGCGCCAGCAGCCTAGGGGGCGAAGTGAACACTGAAGCTTTCTTT. Full variable domain (missing parts from reference TRBV5-1 and TRBJ1-1): KAGVTQTPRYLIKTRGQQVTLSCSPISGHRSVSWYQQTPGQGLQFLFEYFSETQRNKGNFPGRFSGRQFSNSRSEMNVSTLELGDSALYLCASSLGGEVNTEAFFGQGTRLTVV.

The rearrangement links TRBV9 to TRBJ1-2, with a weak D call TRBD1 (6 bases). The CDR3 has 15 amino acids. The ends were cut back, 4 bases at V and 5 bases at J, with 18 bases in the middle. Germline V gene data show CDR1 as SGDLS and CDR2 as YYNGEE. CDR3 sequence: CASSPRTGSAYGYTF. CDR3 sequence (DNA): TGTGCCAGCAGCCCTCGAACAGGGAGCGCGTATGGCTACACCTTC.

The V call is TRBV9, the J call TRBJ2-7; TRBD1 aligns across 7 bases. The CDR3 is 15 amino acids. V gave up 1 base and J gave up 0 bases; unmatched junction bases: 4. The V gene's germline CDR1 is SGDLS and CDR2 YYNGEE. The CDR3 here is CASSVTDRDSYEQYF. DNA for the CDR3: TGTGCCAGCAGCGTAACCGACAGGGACTCCTACGAGCAGTACTTC.

The CDR3 is CAISARGQGSTNYGYTF. For the CDR3, the DNA is TGTGCCATCAGTGCCCGGGGACAGGGATCAACTAACTATGGCTACACCTTC. The chain employs TRBV10-3 and TRBJ1-2; 9 positions match TRBD1. This CDR3 region has 17 residues. Germline lookup yields CDR1 ENHRY and CDR2 SYGVKD. V dropped 4 bases and J dropped 0; count of bases not matched to a gene: 9.

The chain combines TRBV5-1 with TRBJ1-3, with D unresolved. The CDR3 loop spans 16 amino acids. Looked up from germline, CDR1 is SGHRS and CDR2 is YFSETQ. Trimming took 4 bases from V and 4 from J, leaving 18 bases between them. The CDR3 loop reads CASSPGRRFKGNTIYF. CDR3 nucleotide sequence: TGCGCCAGCAGCCCAGGACGGAGGTTCAAAGGAAACACCATATATTTT.

V usage is TRBV4-1 and J usage is TRBJ2-3; perhaps TRBD2 as D (6 bases). The length of the CDR3 is 12 residues. Germline loops: CDR1 MGHRA, CDR2 YSYEKL. The V gene lost 5 bases and the J gene lost 6 bases, with 9 bases spanning the gap. The CDR3, as DNA: TGCGCCAGCAGCAGGGAGGTGGATACGCAGTATTTT. Its protein is CASSREVDTQYF.

CDR3 DNA: TGTGCCAGCAGTTTATATCCCATAGCTAGCGGGAATTGGGTAAACACCGGGGAGCTGTTTTTT. It codes for CASSLYPIASGNWVNTGELFF. This chain connects TRBV28 to TRBJ2-2; 9 bases fit TRBD2. CDR1 MDHEN and CDR2 SYDVKM come from the germline V gene. J was trimmed by 2 bases and V by 1 base; bases with no gene match: 17. This CDR3 is 21 amino acids long.

The gene calls are TRBV5-1 and TRBJ1-1; D not certain. CDR1 and CDR2 from the germline V gene are SGHRS and YFSETQ. V was shortened by 4 bases and J by 1 base, with 8 bases between the two germline ends. The CDR3 spans 13 residues. DNA of the CDR3: TGCGCCAGCAGCCTGACGGGGAACACTGAAGCTTTCTTT. Its protein is CASSLTGNTEAFF.

The V gene is TRBV19, the J gene TRBJ1-1; 7 nucleotides match TRBD1. V gave up 5 bases and J gave up 2 bases; unmatched junction bases: 5. Looked up from germline, CDR1 is LNHDA and CDR2 is SQIVND (reference sequence). CDR3 length: 14 residues. CDR3 amino acids: CASSQRDSNTEAFF. The CDR3, as DNA: TGTGCCAGTAGTCAACGGGACAGTAACACTGAAGCTTTCTTT.

The rearrangement uses TRBV9 and TRBJ2-5; 10 nucleotides line up with TRBD2. CDR1 and CDR2 (germline): SGDLS, YYNGEE. Trimming removed 3 bases from V and 6 bases from J; junction bases left unmatched: 11. This CDR3 spans 16 amino acids. In DNA form, the CDR3 reads TGTGCCAGCAGCGAAGTGGCTAGCGGGGGTCCACAGACCCAGTACTTC. Its translation is CASSEVASGGPQTQYF.

The chain is built from TRBV28 and TRBJ1-1, with 7 bases lining up with TRBD1. CDR1 is MDHEN, CDR2 SYDVKM, per germline. This CDR3 has 13 residues. After removal of 5 bases from V and 5 bases from J, the junction contained 5 bases not matched to a gene. The CDR3 DNA reads as TGTGCCAGCAGTACCAGGGGGACGACTGAAGCTTTCTTT. Protein product: CASSTRGTTEAFF.

The chain is built from TRBV30 and TRBJ2-7, with D possibly being TRBD2 (5 bases). Looked up from germline, CDR1 is GTSNPN and CDR2 is SVGIG (reference sequence). V shed 1 base and J shed 7 bases, with 23 bases lying between them. The CDR3 is 16 residues long. The CDR3, as DNA: TGTGCCTGGAGTGAAGCTTGGACTTCAGCGGCGAGGGAGCAGTACTTC. As protein: CAWSEAWTSAAREQYF. The full variable domain, rest sourced from reference TRBV30 and TRBJ2-7, is SQTIHQWPATLVQPVGSPLSLECTVEGTSNPNLYWYRQAAGRGLQLLFYSVGIGQISSEVPQNLSASRPQDRQFILSSKKLLLSDSGFYLCAWSEAWTSAAREQYFGPGTRLTVT.

This chain connects TRBV5-1 to TRBJ2-7; weak D call: TRBD1 (6 bases). CDR3 length equals 13 residues. Looked up from germline, CDR1 is SGHRS and CDR2 is YFSETQ. The ends were cut back, 7 bases at V and 2 bases at J, with 13 bases in the middle. In nucleotides, the CDR3 is TGCGCCAGCGGATACGGACAGACCTACGAGCAGTACTTC. It encodes CASGYGQTYEQYF.

The V gene is TRBV30, the J gene TRBJ1-4, with D possibly matching TRBD1 (5 bases). The CDR3 spans 14 residues. CDR1 is GTSNPN, CDR2 SVGIG, per germline (reference sequence). V lost 4 bases, J lost 8 bases, and 17 bases lay in between. The CDR3 DNA is TGTGCCTGGACTATAGGCGGAGGGGAGGAAAAACTGTTTTTT. Amino acids: CAWTIGGGEEKLFF.

This chain links TRBV9 with TRBJ2-1; a weak D match, TRBD2 (5 bases). V lost 2 bases to trimming and J lost 0 bases, with 15 bases between them. Germline CDR1 and CDR2: SGDLS and YYNGEE. CDR3 length: 17 residues. CDR3 region: CASSVEGSGGSYNEQFF. The CDR3 nucleotides read TGTGCCAGCAGCGTCGAGGGCAGCGGCGGCTCCTACAATGAGCAGTTCTTC.